This entry concerns a single TCR beta chain. Its antigen is unknown. As defined, naive CD8 cells were CD45RO-negative and positively selected for CCR7, with terminally differentiated effector memory CD45RA+ cells excluded. The source of the sample is a study of shared clonotypes between healthy human individuals. On sorted subsets, replicate PCRs used roughly 220 ng DNA, or 31,000 or so T cell genomes. Sequencing was performed with immunoSEQ multiplex PCR; in TCRdb, only in-frame clones are kept and a portion is missing. The sample yields millions of clones, approximately 95% seen once. Study-level results: What naive subsets generally showed was a larger estimated richness than memory subsets showed. Sequencing depth was expected to influence donor clonotype sharing. The naive CD4 repertoires of a handful of donors were compared, and around 4.7% of clonotypes were shared.

V lost 5 bases to trimming and J lost 6 bases, with 21 bases between them. Germline CDR1 reads SEHNR; CDR2 reads FQNEAQ (reference sequence). The CDR3 runs 16 residues. This sequence joins TRBV7-9 and TRBJ2-3; D possibly corresponds to TRBD1 (6 bases). Sequenced sample: naive CD8+ T cells sorted from blood. This TCR came from a man aged 18 to 29 in good health. The CDR3 reads CASSDRLGAFPDTQYF. The CDR3 nucleotides read TGTGCCAGCAGCGACAGGTTAGGGGCTTTCCCCGATACGCAGTATTTT.